This is a list of T cell receptor beta chains from one sample in a study of technical replicates of blood from several donors. This table comes from immunoSEQ multiplex PCR, and its TCRdb copy is limited to in-frame clones, with some not included. This sample carries under 85,000 clones, 93% of them seen once, and the ten largest clones take 0.24%. The source material was T cells isolated from PBMCs. These receptors were collected from a human donor in good health. CDR3s include the opening cysteine and the closing phenylalanine or tryptophan. D genes are given only for firm matches. Size is omitted from some rows. Given values are once, few, many or a class for expanded clones.

CDR3 protein	CDR3 DNA	D gene	V gene	J gene	clone size
CASSSHRGLNQPQHF	TGTGCCAGCAGTTCGCACAGGGGCTTGAATCAGCCCCAGCATTTT	TRBD1	TRBV6-1	TRBJ1-5	.
CAWSAGTNQPQHF	TGTGCCTGGAGTGCAGGCACAAATCAGCCCCAGCATTTT	.	TRBV30	TRBJ1-5	.
CASSSPNTEAFF	TGTGCCAGCAGTTCTCCGAACACTGAAGCTTTCTTT	.	TRBV5-4	TRBJ1-1	once
CASSPLRDSSEKLFF	TGTGCCAGCTCACCGTTGCGGGACAGTTCAGAAAAACTGTTTTTT	TRBD1	TRBV18	TRBJ1-4	.
CASSFESRDEQYF	TGCGCCAGCAGCTTCGAGTCGAGGGACGAGCAGTACTTC	.	TRBV4-1	TRBJ2-7	once
CASSLDFLQGQYEQYF	TGTGCCAGCAGCTTGGATTTTCTCCAGGGTCAGTACGAGCAGTACTTC	.	TRBV5-8	TRBJ2-7	.
CASGQFFNTGELFF	TGCGCCAGCGGACAGTTTTTTAACACCGGGGAGCTGTTTTTT	.	TRBV5-1	TRBJ2-2	.
CASGLVLLDRGGAIVPDGYTF	TGTGCTAGTGGTTTGGTACTACTTGACCGGGGAGGGGCGATAGTTCCGGATGGCTACACCTTC	.	TRBV12-5	TRBJ1-2	.
CASSIGSRITDTQYF	TGTGCCAGTAGTATCGGCTCGAGGATCACAGATACGCAGTATTTT	.	TRBV19	TRBJ2-3	.
CATSRDTGGAGGYTF	TGTGCCACCAGCAGAGATACAGGGGGCGCTGGGGGCTACACCTTC	TRBD1	TRBV15	TRBJ1-2	.
CASSVIAGQETQYF	TGCGCCAGCAGCGTAATAGCGGGTCAAGAGACCCAGTACTTC	TRBD2	TRBV4-1	TRBJ2-5	.
CASSRARTGVTEAFF	TGTGCCAGCAGCCGAGCCCGGACAGGGGTTACTGAAGCTTTCTTT	TRBD1	TRBV14	TRBJ1-1	few
CASSELVDKNEQFF	TGTGCCAGCAGTGAATTAGTGGACAAGAATGAGCAGTTCTTC	.	TRBV25-1	TRBJ2-1	.
CASSLGAVTEAFF	TGTGCCAGCAGTCTGGGGGCTGTGACTGAAGCTTTCTTT	.	TRBV14	TRBJ1-1	.
CASSPSGQGWSSYGYTF	TGTGCCAGTAGTCCTAGCGGACAGGGGTGGTCGTCCTATGGCTACACCTTC	TRBD1	TRBV19	TRBJ1-2	.
CASSSEGGPAEKLFF	TGCGCCAGCAGCTCGGAGGGGGGGCCGGCCGAAAAACTGTTTTTT	.	TRBV5-1	TRBJ1-4	.
CASRPVALYEQYF	TGTGCCAGCAGGCCAGTTGCTCTCTACGAGCAGTACTTC	.	TRBV2	TRBJ2-7	.
CASRQIAKNIQYF	TGTGCCAGCAGGCAGATAGCCAAAAACATTCAGTACTTC	.	TRBV11-2	TRBJ2-4	.
CASSASGSSPYEQYF	TGTGCCAGCAGCGCTAGCGGGAGTTCCCCCTACGAGCAGTACTTC	TRBD2	TRBV27	TRBJ2-7	.
CASSSRTSGSYNEQFF	TGTGCCAGCAGCTCCAGAACTAGCGGCTCCTACAATGAGCAGTTCTTC	TRBD2	TRBV7-9	TRBJ2-1	.
CASSGQGANTGELFF	TGTGCCAGCAGCGGTCAGGGCGCGAACACCGGGGAGCTGTTTTTT	.	TRBV5-4	TRBJ2-2	.
CASSLAGLAGTYEQYF	TGTGCCAGCAGCTTAGCGGGACTAGCGGGAACCTACGAGCAGTACTTC	TRBD2	TRBV7-2	TRBJ2-7	.
CASSLLPGKNSPLHF	TGTGCCAGCAGCTTGTTGCCCGGTAAAAATTCACCCCTCCACTTT	.	TRBV5-6	TRBJ1-6	.
CASSYTGFATNEKLFF	TGTGCCAGCAGTTACACAGGGTTCGCAACTAATGAAAAACTGTTTTTT	.	TRBV6-5	TRBJ1-4	.
CASSDLWTGGFSNQPQHF	TGTGCCAGCAGTGATCTTTGGACAGGGGGTTTTAGCAATCAGCCCCAGCATTTT	TRBD1	TRBV2	TRBJ1-5	.
CASSNIPAGRSETQYF	TGTGCCAGTAGTAATATTCCAGCGGGAAGGTCGGAGACCCAGTACTTC	TRBD2	TRBV19	TRBJ2-5	once
CASSTQGGYGYTF	TGTGCCAGCAGTACACAGGGGGGCTATGGCTACACCTTC	TRBD1	TRBV6-5	TRBJ1-2	.
CACSLHNSYEQYF	TGTGCCTGCTCCTTACATAACTCCTACGAGCAGTACTTC	.	TRBV28	TRBJ2-7	.